This TCR beta chain originates from a study of cytomegalovirus exposure and HLA in healthy donors. The CDR3 sequence is 13 residues long. V was clipped by 3 bases and J by 4 bases, with 10 bases between them. The germline V gene has CDR1 SGDLS and CDR2 YYNGEE. With regard to this clone: Its antigen is not identified.

General study results and limits: As confirmed in vitro, three CMV-associated chains were specific for CMV antigens. Rarity marked most TCR sequences, yet some public TCRs occurred in many donors. Among TCR beta chains, those listed as cytomegalovirus-associated numbered more than 150.

Here immunoSEQ multiplex PCR was the method, and the copy in TCRdb shows in-frame clones only, minus some. The sample lists around 250,000 clones, roughly 90% occurring once. The TCR sequence derives from a woman aged 18-29 years in good health and CMV-seronegative. Material: PBMCs. The chain recombines TRBV9 with TRBJ2-5; possibly TRBD1 for D (6 bases). In DNA form, the CDR3 reads TGTGCCAGCAGCGGCGAGGGGGTAGAGACCCAGTACTTC. Its translation: CASSGEGVETQYF.